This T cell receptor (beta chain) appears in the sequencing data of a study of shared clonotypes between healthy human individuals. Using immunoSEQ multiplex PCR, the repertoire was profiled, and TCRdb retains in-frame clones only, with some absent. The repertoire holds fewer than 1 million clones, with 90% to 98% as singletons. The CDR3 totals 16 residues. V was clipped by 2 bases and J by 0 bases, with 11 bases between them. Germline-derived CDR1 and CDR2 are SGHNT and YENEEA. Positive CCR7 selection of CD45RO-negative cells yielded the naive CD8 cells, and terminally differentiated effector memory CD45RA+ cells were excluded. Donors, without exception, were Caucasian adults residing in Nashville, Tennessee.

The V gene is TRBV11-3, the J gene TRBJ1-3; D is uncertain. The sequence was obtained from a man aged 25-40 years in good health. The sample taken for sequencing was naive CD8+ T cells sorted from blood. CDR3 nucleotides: TGTGCCAGCAGCTTAAGAAACAGAACCTCTGGAAACACCATATATTTT. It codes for CASSLRNRTSGNTIYF.